The 12 T cell receptor beta chains below come from one sample, sequenced in a study of early T cells in non-severe SARS-CoV-2 infection. MiXCR, run by TCRdb on the 5' RACE reads, gives a single entry per CDR3 protein. Among fewer than 70,000 distinct CDR3 sequences listed, roughly an eighth were seen once. The sequencing input was whole blood. The receptors shown here come from an adult who was a healthcare worker with PCR-confirmed SARS-CoV-2 infection or an uninfected control (not recorded which).

About this clonotype: This sequence may be a read error, since a much larger clone differs from it by one base. V usage is TRBV19 and J usage is TRBJ2-7, with 11 bases that match TRBD2. V gave up 6 bases and J gave up 4 bases; unmatched junction bases: 11. Germline-derived CDR1 and CDR2 are LNHDA and SQIVND (reference sequence). This CDR3 is built from 16 residues. CDR3 in amino acids: CASSKTSGVARYEQYF. The CDR3 region has the DNA TGTGCCAGTAGCAAGACTAGCGGGGTGGCCAGGTACGAGCAGTACTTC.

This clonotype has at least ten counts. This chain uses TRBV7-9 with TRBJ2-7; no clear D gene. V shed 3 bases and J shed 0 bases, with 9 bases lying between them. The germline V gene has CDR1 SEHNR and CDR2 FQNEAQ (reference sequence). The CDR3 length is 14 residues. The CDR3 DNA sequence: TGTGCCAGCAGCTTCTCAGCCCTCTCCTACGAGCAGTACTTC. This encodes CASSFSALSYEQYF.

This clonotype was seen many times. CDR3 nucleotide sequence: TGCGCCAGCAGCAGCTGGACAGATCAAGAGACCCAGTACTTC. It codes for CASSSWTDQETQYF. V is TRBV5-1 and J is TRBJ2-5; TRBD1 is a possible D gene (6 bases). Germline-derived CDR1 and CDR2 are SGHRS and YFSETQ. The CDR3 loop spans 14 amino acids. V was pared by 4 bases and J by 2 bases, with 12 bases between.

V usage is TRBV9 and J usage is TRBJ2-1, with a weak D call TRBD2 (6 bases). Per the germline V gene, CDR1 is SGDLS and CDR2 is YYNGEE. Trimming left V 0 bases short and J 10 bases short, with 8 bases between. The CDR3 sequence is 12 residues long. The CDR3 region is CASSVVAGEQFF. The CDR3 region has the DNA TGTGCCAGCAGCGTAGTGGCGGGAGAGCAGTTCTTC.

The count of this clonotype is one. The chain links TRBV10-3 to TRBJ2-5, with D unclear. Germline CDR1 and CDR2: ENHRY and SYGVKD. This CDR3 contains 13 residues. The V and J ends lost 10 bases and 2 bases respectively, with 14 bases between them. CDR3 amino acids: CATVGGAQETQYF. CDR3 sequence (DNA): TGTGCCACCGTCGGCGGTGCTCAAGAGACCCAGTACTTC.

This clonotype was observed at least ten times. The rearrangement joins TRBV19 to TRBJ1-2; TRBD1 aligns across 7 bases. The CDR3 is 14 residues long. From germline, CDR1 is LNHDA and CDR2 SQIVND (reference sequence). The J segment lost 7 bases and the V segment lost 5 bases, leaving 10 bases of the junction unmatched. CDR3 region: CASSPGTATGGYTF. As DNA, the CDR3 is TGTGCCAGTAGTCCGGGGACAGCCACGGGTGGCTACACCTTC.

This clonotype was picked up many times. This rearrangement joins TRBV5-1 to TRBJ1-1; TRBD1 aligns across 7 bases. J gave up 4 bases and V 4 bases, and 10 bases lay outside the gene matches. This CDR3 has 15 amino acids. Germline V gives CDR1 SGHRS, CDR2 YFSETQ. In nucleotides, the CDR3 is TGCGCCAGCAGCCCGCGGGACAGAAGGGGCACTGAAGCTTTCTTT. Translating it yields CASSPRDRRGTEAFF.

This clonotype has at least ten counts. The V and J genes are TRBV7-9 and TRBJ1-4, with 9 bases identical to TRBD1. CDR3 length: 17 amino acids. V lost 5 bases to trimming and J lost 3 bases; unmatched junction nucleotides: 10. Germline-derived CDR1 and CDR2 are SEHNR and FQNEAQ (reference sequence). Written as DNA, the CDR3 is TGTGCCAGCAGCCCACCAGGCCGGGACAGGGCTAATGAAAAACTGTTTTTT. It yields the protein CASSPPGRDRANEKLFF.

In its sample, this clonotype was seen a few times. The V and J genes are TRBV5-8 and TRBJ2-1; D not certain. Between the trimmed V and J ends, which lost 2 bases and 2 bases, there was a span of 2 bases. Germline V gene sequence: CDR1 SGHTS, CDR2 YDEGEE. This CDR3 has 12 amino acids. CDR3 region: CASSFAYNEQFF. In DNA form, the CDR3 reads TGTGCCAGCAGCTTTGCCTACAATGAGCAGTTCTTC.

This clonotype was detected only a few times. The chain uses TRBV12-3 or TRBV12-4 and TRBJ2-7, with D possibly being TRBD1 or TRBD2 (5 bases each). The germline V and J ends were trimmed by 3 bases and 2 bases, with 14 bases remaining between them. The CDR3 spans 15 residues. As DNA, the CDR3 is TGTGCCAGCAGTTTGGGGACCCTACTAACCTACGAGCAGTACTTC. It encodes CASSLGTLLTYEQYF.

At least ten counts were recorded for this clonotype. The chain combines TRBV27 with TRBJ2-2; D unclear. Trimming took 1 base from V and 7 from J, leaving 4 bases between them. The CDR3 spans 12 residues. Germline values: CDR1 MNHEY, CDR2 SMNVEV (reference sequence). Written as DNA, the CDR3 is TGTGCCAGCAGTTTATGGGGCGGGGAGCTGTTTTTT. Translated: CASSLWGGELFF.

The chain uses TRBV25-1 and TRBJ2-7; possible D gene TRBD2, 6 bases. There are 13 residues in the CDR3. Germline CDR1 MGHDK, CDR2 SYGVNS. The V gene lost 2 bases and the J gene lost 3 bases, with 8 bases spanning the gap. The CDR3 protein is CASSEGTVYEQYF. CDR3 nucleotides: TGTGCCAGCAGTGAAGGGACTGTCTACGAGCAGTACTTC.